This TCR beta chain was captured in a study of T-cell reconstitution after alpha-beta-depleted transplantation in children. General study findings and limits: Expanded clones from the graft, numbering several hundred, reportedly supplied alpha-beta T cells about two months after transplant. Several patients had high TCRbeta diversity at day 60; it came from surviving recipient T cells and thymic progenitors.

This clonotype was found a few times. The antigen is undetermined. The CDR3 is made up of 15 amino acids. V was clipped by 4 bases and J by 1 base, with 13 bases between them. Looked up from germline, CDR1 is SGHKS and CDR2 is YYEKEE (reference sequence). Preparation of the TCRbeta library used unique molecular identifiers. TCRdb used MiXCR to reprocess the PCR reads, holding one entry per CDR3 protein. The table records approximately 120,000 distinct CDR3 sequences, 8.5% to 10% of them present only once. The sample in question was PBMCs, mostly from graft donor cells, obtained 180 days after TCRalphabeta/CD19-depleted stem cell transplant. The clonotype comes from a girl less than two years old who had a stem cell transplant for combined immunodeficiency, so the T cells may come from the graft donor. This chain connects TRBV5-5 to TRBJ2-3; D might be TRBD1 or TRBD2, each matching 5 bases. CDR3 sequence reads: CASSDRDPRTDTQYF. The DNA of the CDR3 is TGTGCCAGCAGCGACCGGGACCCACGCACAGATACGCAGTATTTT.